This TCR beta chain is from a study of cytomegalovirus exposure and HLA in healthy donors. Study-level findings and limits: In an earlier analysis, most TCR beta V segments were productive about 87% or about 30% of the time. Later analysis associated a missense DCLRE1C variant with TCR beta V- and J-gene trimming. By a later analysis, the bulk of CMV-associated TCR beta chains appeared HLA-restricted.

To note about this clone: Its antigen is as yet unknown.

Nominally healthy donors provided the samples, though records likely missed some immune exposures. The PCR used 60 Vbeta and 13 Jbeta primers. TCRdb keeps only in-frame clones here, not all; method: immunoSEQ multiplex PCR. The profile shows more than 150,000 clones, 81% of them singletons. The clonotype originates from a man between 45 and 60 years old in good health and CMV-seropositive. What was sequenced was PBMCs.

In DNA form, the CDR3 reads TGTGCCAGCAGTGAACGACAGCGCAATCAGCCCCAGCATTTT. This translates into CASSERQRNQPQHF. The J gene is TRBJ1-5, the V gene TRBV28; TRBD1 might be the D (5 bases). CDR1 MDHEN and CDR2 SYDVKM come from the germline V gene. V gave up 5 bases and J gave up 2 bases, with 10 bases separating them. This CDR3 is 14 amino acids long.